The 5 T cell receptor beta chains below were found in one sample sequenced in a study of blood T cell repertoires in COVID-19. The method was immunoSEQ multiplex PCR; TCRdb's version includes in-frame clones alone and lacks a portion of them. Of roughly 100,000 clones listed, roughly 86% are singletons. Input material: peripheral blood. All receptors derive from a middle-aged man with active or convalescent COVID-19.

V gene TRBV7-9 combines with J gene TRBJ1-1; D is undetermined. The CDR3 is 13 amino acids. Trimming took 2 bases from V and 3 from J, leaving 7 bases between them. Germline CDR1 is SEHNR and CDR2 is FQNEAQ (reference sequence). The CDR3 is CASSLSSHTEAFF. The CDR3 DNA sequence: TGTGCCAGCAGCTTAAGCTCTCACACTGAAGCTTTCTTT.

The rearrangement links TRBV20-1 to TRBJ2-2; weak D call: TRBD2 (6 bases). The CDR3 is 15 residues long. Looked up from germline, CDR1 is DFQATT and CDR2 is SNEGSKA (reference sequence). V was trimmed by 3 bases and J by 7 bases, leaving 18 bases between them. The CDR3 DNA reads TGCAGTGCTAGTTTTCGGGGGAAGGCAATCGGGGAGCTGTTTTTT. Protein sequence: CSASFRGKAIGELFF.

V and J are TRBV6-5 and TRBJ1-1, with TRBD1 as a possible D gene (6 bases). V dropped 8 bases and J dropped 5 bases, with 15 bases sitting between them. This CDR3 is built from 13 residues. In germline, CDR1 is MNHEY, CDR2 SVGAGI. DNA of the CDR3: TGTGCCAGCGTGACAGGACCAAGGACTGAAGCTTTCTTT. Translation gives CASVTGPRTEAFF.

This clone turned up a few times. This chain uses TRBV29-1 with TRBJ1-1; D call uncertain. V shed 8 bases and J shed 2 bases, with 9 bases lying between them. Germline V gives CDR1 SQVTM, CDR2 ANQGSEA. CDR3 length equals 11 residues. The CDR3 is CSYTVNTEAFF. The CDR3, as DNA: TGCAGCTATACAGTCAACACTGAAGCTTTCTTT.

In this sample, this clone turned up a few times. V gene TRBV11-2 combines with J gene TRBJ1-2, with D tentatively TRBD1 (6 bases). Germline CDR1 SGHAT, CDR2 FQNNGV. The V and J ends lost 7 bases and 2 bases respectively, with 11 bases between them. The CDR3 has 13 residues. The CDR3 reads CASNTQGNYGYTF. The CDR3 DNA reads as TGTGCCAGCAACACCCAGGGGAACTATGGCTACACCTTC.